Following are 21 T cell receptor beta chains from one sample sequenced in a study of regulatory T cells in long-lasting Graves disease (dated by TCRdb to the early 2020s). The time point label here, explained by the study, means: newly diagnosed GD, antithyroid drugs for less than 3 months. For both TCR sequencing and RNA sequencing, RNA was extracted from PBMCs using TRIzol. Libraries were made using multiplex PCR. Instrument on record: Illumina HiSeq 4000. TCR beta libraries were built with iRepertoire HTBI primers and Arm-PCR amplification of CDR3 regions. Using fastp at Q25 and MiXCR, TCRdb reprocessed the public reads and kept productive beta chains. Rows with one shared CDR3 protein collapse into an entry with the most common genes and DNA. The sample table lists over 300,000 distinct CDR3 sequences, around a sixth of them with a count of one. The top ten clones comprise about 24% of the sample.

This material consisted of peripheral blood mononuclear cells (PBMCs), taken at new diagnosis, from a patient treated with antithyroid drugs. Every receptor here comes from a female donor with Graves disease.

This clonotype was recorded at least ten times. The chain couples TRBV28 to TRBJ2-7, with TRBD1 identical over 7 bases. Germline CDR1 and CDR2: MDHEN and SYDVKM. The CDR3 length is 15 residues. Trimming took 8 bases from V and 0 from J; bases not matched to a gene: 10. The CDR3 spells CASEKQGILSYEQYF. As DNA, the CDR3 is TGTGCCAGCGAAAAACAGGGGATCCTCTCCTACGAGCAGTACTTC.

This clonotype was counted many times. The J gene is TRBJ1-1, the V gene TRBV5-6; the D gene is possibly TRBD1 (5 bases). Deletions cut 1 base from V and 6 bases from J, with 13 bases between. The CDR3 is made up of 14 amino acids. Germline CDR1 SGHDT, CDR2 YYEEEE. The CDR3 spells CASSLHWGYPEAFF. The CDR3 bases are TGTGCCAGCAGCTTGCATTGGGGCTACCCTGAAGCTTTCTTT.

The J gene is TRBJ2-1, the V gene TRBV9; D is unresolved. Germline V gene sequence: CDR1 SGDLS, CDR2 YYNGEE. CDR3 length equals 13 residues. The V and J ends lost 4 bases and 8 bases respectively, with 13 bases between them. The DNA for the CDR3 is TGTGCCAGCAGCTCGCCCAATCTGGATGAGCAGTTCTTC. Protein sequence: CASSSPNLDEQFF.

This clonotype was observed at least ten times. The chain couples TRBV2 to TRBJ2-1, with 9 positions matching TRBD1. Germline values: CDR1 SNHLY, CDR2 FYNNEI. The CDR3 spans 15 residues. The V gene end was trimmed by 6 bases and the J gene end by 2 bases; junction bases not matched to a gene: 5. The CDR3 coding sequence is TGTGCCAGCAGCCCCGGGACAGGGACCTACAATGAGCAGTTCTTC. Translating it yields CASSPGTGTYNEQFF.

This chain links TRBV6-1 with TRBJ2-1; either TRBD1 or TRBD2 may fit D (5 bases each). CDR3 length: 18 residues. CDR1 MNHNS and CDR2 SASEGT come from the germline V gene. V shed 7 bases and J shed 6 bases, with 28 bases lying between them. As DNA, the CDR3 is TGTGCCAGCATTCCCTACCCGAGGGGATTCACCCTGATCAATGAGCAGTTCTTC. Translation: CASIPYPRGFTLINEQFF.

In this sample, this clonotype turned up many times. The gene calls are TRBV4-3 and TRBJ2-1; TRBD2 matches 8 bases. Germline V CDR1 and CDR2: LGHNA, YSLEER. J gave up 8 bases and V 5 bases, and 11 bases lay outside the gene matches. The CDR3 is 15 amino acids. The CDR3 DNA sequence: TGCGCCAGCAGCGCACGGGAGGGAGGGCCGCATGAGCAGTTCTTC. This gives the protein CASSAREGGPHEQFF.

There are a few counts of this clonotype. The gene calls are TRBV4-2 and TRBJ1-5; D may be TRBD1 (5 bases). Germline V gives CDR1 LGHNA, CDR2 YNFKEQ. CDR3 length: 18 amino acids. The V and J ends lost 1 base and 4 bases respectively, with 20 bases between them. The CDR3 here is CASSQGWWGGGNNQPQHF. The CDR3 DNA follows: TGTGCCAGCAGCCAAGGCTGGTGGGGGGGGGGAAATAATCAGCCCCAGCATTTT.

This clonotype occurred many times. The chain carries TRBV11-2 and TRBJ2-2; D may be TRBD2 (6 bases). Germline CDR1 reads SGHAT; CDR2 reads FQNNGV. Trimming removed 5 bases at V and 9 bases at J, with 25 bases between. The length of the CDR3 is 17 residues. CDR3 residues: CASSPAVPTSRGRELFF. CDR3 nucleotides: TGTGCCAGCAGCCCCGCAGTCCCGACTAGTCGTGGCCGGGAGCTGTTTTTT.

This clonotype showed up many times. The rearrangement links TRBV5-1 to TRBJ2-3; D unclear. V lost 4 bases to trimming and J lost 1 base, with 10 bases between them. Germline CDR1 is SGHRS and CDR2 is YFSETQ. This CDR3 has 14 residues. CDR3 coding DNA: TGCGCCAGCAGCAAACGTTCACGCACAGATACGCAGTATTTT. Its protein product is CASSKRSRTDTQYF.

This clonotype was detected ten times or more. The chain joins TRBV9 to TRBJ2-5; 11 positions match TRBD2. Germline V lookup: CDR1 SGDLS, CDR2 YYNGEE. This CDR3 is built from 15 residues. Germline trimming cut 2 bases from V and 5 bases from J; bases unmatched to any gene: 5. The CDR3 DNA follows: TGTGCCAGCAGCGTGGGACTAGCGGATAGGGAGACCCAGTACTTC. Translated, it gives CASSVGLADRETQYF.

This clonotype was observed a few times. V usage is TRBV7-9 and J usage is TRBJ2-1, with D possibly TRBD2 on 6 matching bases. This CDR3 region has 19 residues. Trimming stripped 3 bases from V and 0 bases from J, with 21 bases between. The germline gives CDR1 SEHNR, CDR2 FQNEAQ (reference sequence). CDR3 bases: TGTGCCAGCAGCTTTACCTCCGGGACTTCCCATAGCTCCTACAATGAGCAGTTCTTC. This codes for CASSFTSGTSHSSYNEQFF.

The sample holds many counts of this clonotype. This sequence joins TRBV5-1 and TRBJ1-2; possibly TRBD1 for D (5 bases). Germline CDR1 is SGHRS and CDR2 is YFSETQ. This CDR3 spans 18 amino acids. V was trimmed by 7 bases and J by 6 bases, leaving 31 bases between them. The CDR3 coding sequence is TGCGCCAGCGGATTCGTTTACACGGGACGGCGGGGGTCCGATGGCTACACCTTC. Protein product: CASGFVYTGRRGSDGYTF.

V gene TRBV7-2 combines with J gene TRBJ1-2; maybe TRBD1 (6 bases). The CDR3 has 15 residues. Germline CDR1 SGHTA, CDR2 FQGNSA. V lost 2 bases and J lost 6, with 16 bases in between. The DNA for the CDR3 is TGTGCCAGCAGCTTAAGGGGGTCGGGAGGCGATGGCTACACCTTC. Encoded protein: CASSLRGSGGDGYTF.

This clonotype was seen many times. This rearrangement joins TRBV28 to TRBJ1-2; the match to TRBD1 covers 9 bases. Trimming cost V 7 bases and J 4 bases; bases outside gene matches: 7. The CDR3 is 14 amino acids. CDR1 is MDHEN and CDR2 is SYDVKM in the germline V gene. Here the CDR3 DNA reads TGTGCCAGCACCGGGACAGGGTTTATCTATGGCTACACCTTC. Translated: CASTGTGFIYGYTF.

The V gene is TRBV14, the J gene TRBJ2-2; no clear D. V lost 0 bases and J 9 bases, leaving 5 bases between the germline ends. The CDR3 runs 12 residues. Germline values: CDR1 SGHDN, CDR2 FVKESK. CDR3 bases: TGTGCCAGCAGCCAAGACTGGTGGGAGCTGTTTTTT. This gives the protein CASSQDWWELFF.

In regard to this clonotype: It is likely a read error: a sequence one base away is far more abundant. This chain connects TRBV27 to TRBJ2-5; D gene uncertain. Germline CDR1 MNHEY, CDR2 SMNVEV (reference sequence). V was clipped by 8 bases and J by 11 bases, with 18 bases between them. The CDR3 has 12 residues. The CDR3 loop reads CASADPYNEQYF. DNA of the CDR3: TGTGCCAGCGCGGACCCCTACAATGAGCAGTACTTC.

Ten or more counts support this clonotype. V gene TRBV7-2 combines with J gene TRBJ2-5, with D tentatively TRBD2 (7 bases). The CDR3 is 15 residues long. V lost 5 bases, J lost 5 bases, and 18 bases lay in between. Germline V gene lookup returns CDR1 SGHTA and CDR2 FQGNSA. This CDR3 is CASSAEGGRWETQYF. The CDR3 nucleotides read TGTGCCAGCAGCGCCGAGGGGGGGCGTTGGGAGACCCAGTACTTC.

This clonotype occurred many times. The chain employs TRBV14 and TRBJ1-2; tentative D call: TRBD1 (6 bases). The germline gives CDR1 SGHDN, CDR2 FVKESK. There are 15 residues in the CDR3. Trimming shortened V by 4 bases and J by 7 bases, and 19 bases separated the two germline ends. The CDR3 loop reads CASSLLQEGESGYTF. DNA of the CDR3: TGTGCCAGCAGCCTTTTACAGGAGGGGGAAAGTGGCTACACCTTC.

In this sample, this clonotype turned up many times. V is TRBV5-1 and J is TRBJ1-2; the D gene is possibly TRBD1 (5 bases). V was trimmed by 4 bases and J by 8 bases, leaving 15 bases between them. The CDR3 length is 13 residues. Germline CDR1 SGHRS, CDR2 YFSETQ. CDR3 region: CASSRRGGYGYTF. The CDR3, as DNA: TGCGCCAGCAGCCGGAGGGGAGGGTACGGCTACACCTTC.

This clonotype appeared many times. This chain joins TRBV20-1 and TRBJ2-1; no definite D call. V shed 4 bases and J shed 4 bases, with 5 bases lying between them. The CDR3 length is 11 residues. The germline gives CDR1 DFQATT, CDR2 SNEGSKA (reference sequence). This CDR3 is CSATPYNEQFF. The CDR3 nucleotides are TGCAGTGCTACACCTTACAATGAGCAGTTCTTC.

A word on this clonotype: This likely reflects a read error, since a far larger clone is one base away. The J gene is TRBJ1-5, the V gene TRBV6-2 or TRBV6-3; D not resolved. The CDR3 extends over 12 amino acids. The germline CDR1 and CDR2 sequences are MNHEY and SVGEGT. V was pared by 9 bases and J by 3 bases, with 9 bases between. CDR3 in amino acids: CARSGANQPQHF. In DNA, the CDR3 is TGTGCCAGATCAGGAGCCAATCAGCCCCAGCATTTT.